This TCR beta chain was profiled in a study of blood T cell repertoires in COVID-19. Data came from immunoSEQ multiplex PCR; TCRdb stores just in-frame clones and leaves some out. The data show 200,000 to 300,000 clones, over 90% seen once. Germline values: CDR1 ENHRY, CDR2 SYGVKD. V was clipped by 8 bases and J by 3 bases; unmatched bases: 6. This CDR3 contains 15 residues. The sample holds one count of this clone. Sequencing used peripheral blood. The V and J genes are TRBV10-3 and TRBJ1-3; 11 bases align to TRBD1. This sequence originates from a man aged 30 to 39 with COVID-19, enrolled during active disease. CDR3 protein: CAIERGQGVGNTIYF. CDR3 in DNA: TGTGCCATCGAGCGGGGACAGGGGGTTGGAAACACCATATATTTT.